The clone carrying this T cell receptor (beta chain) has a single count. The record originates from a study of cytomegalovirus exposure and HLA in healthy donors. CDR1 and CDR2 (germline): SEHNR, FQNEAQ (reference sequence). The V gene lost 1 base and the J gene lost 7 bases, with 14 bases spanning the gap. The CDR3 runs 16 residues. The PCR contained 60 Vbeta and 13 Jbeta primers. Profiling relied on immunoSEQ multiplex PCR, and the TCRdb table lists in-frame clones only, not all of them. The repertoire consists of 200,000 to 250,000 clones, with almost 85% occurring once and the leading ten covering around 0.57%.

What was sequenced was PBMCs. The chain employs TRBV7-9 and TRBJ1-6; the D is unclear. This receptor was identified in a woman in her thirties or forties in good health and CMV-seronegative. The CDR3 loop is CASSLVGATGNSPLHF. The DNA for the CDR3 is TGTGCCAGCAGCTTAGTCGGAGCGACGGGGAATTCACCCCTCCACTTT.